This T cell receptor beta chain was sequenced during a study of cytomegalovirus exposure and HLA in healthy donors. Study-level findings and limits: CMV serostatus was the only recorded immune exposure for donors.

Trimming stripped 5 bases from V and 4 bases from J, with 11 bases between. Germline V CDR1 and CDR2: LNHDA, SQIVND (reference sequence). The length of the CDR3 is 13 residues. In regard to this clone: The antigen is undetermined.

Primers: 60 Vbeta forward and 13 Jbeta reverse. The assay was immunoSEQ multiplex PCR, and TCRdb's table has in-frame clones only and misses some. Here the sample spans about 160,000 clones, around 90% being singletons. The sequence was obtained from a woman younger than 45 in good health and CMV-seronegative. The chain links TRBV19 to TRBJ1-2; D unresolved. Sequenced sample: PBMCs. The CDR3 sequence is CASSLLSSYGYTF. CDR3 in DNA: TGTGCCAGTAGTTTGCTTAGCTCCTATGGCTACACCTTC.